The 11 T cell receptor beta chains below were found in one sample sequenced in a study of blood T cell repertoires in COVID-19. Using immunoSEQ multiplex PCR, the repertoire was profiled, and TCRdb retains in-frame clones only, with some absent. The profile shows under 250,000 clones, 89% of them singletons. The sequencing input was peripheral blood. These receptors were obtained from a woman aged 35 to 49 with acute or convalescent COVID-19.

The chain employs TRBV5-1 and TRBJ1-5; possible D gene TRBD1, 6 bases. The germline gives CDR1 SGHRS, CDR2 YFSETQ. CDR3 size: 13 residues. V was cut by 6 bases and J by 5 bases, with 12 bases left in between. The CDR3 sequence: CASTAGDDQPQHF. CDR3 in DNA: TGCGCCAGCACTGCAGGGGACGATCAGCCCCAGCATTTT.

This chain connects TRBV20-1 to TRBJ1-2; D may be TRBD1 (5 bases). The CDR3 totals 14 residues. V lost 3 bases and J lost 5, with 16 bases in between. The germline CDR1 and CDR2 sequences are DFQATT and SNEGSKA (reference sequence). Here the CDR3 DNA reads TGCAGTGCTAGTTTTAAGGGGCGAAGGTATGGCTACACCTTC. Its translation is CSASFKGRRYGYTF.

This chain connects TRBV19 to TRBJ1-2, with TRBD1 matching 11 bases. V lost 6 bases, J lost 5 bases, and 14 bases stayed unmatched. Germline CDR1 reads LNHDA; CDR2 reads SQIVND (reference sequence). The CDR3 has 17 amino acids. CDR3 DNA sequence: TGTGCCAGTAGGGACAGGACAGGGGGCGGCTTCATTTATGGCTACACCTTC. Residues: CASRDRTGGGFIYGYTF.

The chain joins TRBV5-4 to TRBJ2-3, with TRBD2 matching over 10 bases. Germline V gives CDR1 SGHNT, CDR2 YYREEE (reference sequence). The junction had 7 bases not matched to a gene; V was cut back by 1 base and J by 5 bases. The CDR3 runs to 16 residues. The CDR3 protein is CASSLYQRGGGDTQYF. CDR3 in DNA: TGTGCCAGCAGCTTGTACCAGCGGGGGGGCGGAGATACGCAGTATTTT.

V gene TRBV5-8 combines with J gene TRBJ1-4, with D unresolved. Germline CDR1 reads SGHTS; CDR2 reads YDEGEE. Between the trimmed V and J ends, which lost 2 bases and 6 bases, there was a span of 14 bases. The CDR3 sequence is 15 residues long. The CDR3 loop reads CASSFAGYEDEKLFF. CDR3 nucleotides: TGTGCCAGCAGCTTTGCCGGGTATGAAGATGAAAAACTGTTTTTT.

This clone was picked up one time. Other nucleotide sequences in the sample specify the same CDR3. V is TRBV9 and J is TRBJ1-3, with a possible D match to TRBD1 (5 bases). This CDR3 is built from 14 residues. In germline, CDR1 is SGDLS, CDR2 YYNGEE. The germline V and J ends were trimmed by 1 base and 1 base, with 6 bases remaining between them. The CDR3 is CASSVRGSGNTIYF. In nucleotides, the CDR3 is TGTGCCAGCAGCGTAAGGGGTTCTGGAAACACCATATATTTT.

This clone occurred once. V and J are TRBV28 and TRBJ1-6, with 10 bases aligning to TRBD1. Losses at the gene ends were 6 bases for V and 0 bases for J; bases not matched to a gene: 17. The CDR3 is made up of 21 amino acids. The germline CDR1 and CDR2 sequences are MDHEN and SYDVKM. CDR3 sequence: CASSLIIPGQGLSSYNSPLHF. The DNA of the CDR3 is TGTGCCAGCAGCCTAATCATACCGGGACAGGGGCTGAGCTCCTATAATTCACCCCTCCACTTT.

The DNA for the CDR3 is TGTGCCAGCTGCGGGACAGGGAGCAATCAGCCCCAGCATTTT. Its protein product is CASCGTGSNQPQHF. The chain joins TRBV25-1 to TRBJ1-5; 9 bases are shared with TRBD1. The V and J ends lost 8 bases and 1 base, in that order; junction bases with no gene match: 3. The CDR3 totals 14 residues. Germline assignment: CDR1 MGHDK and CDR2 SYGVNS. The full variable domain, its missing parts supplied by reference TRBV25-1 and TRBJ1-5, is EADIYQTPRYLVIGTGKKITLECSQTMGHDKMYWYQQDPGMELHLIHYSYGVNSTEKGDLSSESTVSRIRTEHFPLTLESARPSHTSQYLCASCGTGSNQPQHFGDGTRLSIL.

CDR3 residues: CASSHLGTAAEAFF. CDR3 coding DNA: TGTGCCAGCAGCCACCTCGGGACAGCGGCCGAAGCTTTCTTT. The chain recombines TRBV3-1 (or the pseudogene TRBV3-2) with TRBJ1-1; 7 nucleotides line up with TRBD1. V lost 3 bases, J lost 8 bases, and 9 bases stayed unmatched. From germline, CDR1 is LGHDT and CDR2 YNNKEL (reference sequence). The length of the CDR3 is 14 residues.

This chain joins TRBV27 and TRBJ2-3; D is unclear. CDR3 size: 14 residues. Trimming cost V 6 bases and J 2 bases, with 12 bases left between them. Germline V gives CDR1 MNHEY, CDR2 SMNVEV (reference sequence). CDR3 residues: CASSWLYSTDTQYF. CDR3 nucleotides: TGTGCCAGCAGCTGGTTATACTCCACAGATACGCAGTATTTT.

The chain employs TRBV30 and TRBJ1-4; D is unclear. Between the trimmed V and J ends, which lost 0 bases and 12 bases, there was a span of 17 bases. The CDR3 runs to 14 residues. CDR1 is GTSNPN and CDR2 is SVGIG in the germline V gene (reference sequence). CDR3 DNA sequence: TGTGCCTGGAGTGTAACCCCCCGGCGGGTGGAACTGTTTTTT. Translation gives CAWSVTPRRVELFF. Drawing the rest from reference TRBV30 and TRBJ1-4, the complete variable domain is SQTIHQWPATLVQPVGSPLSLECTVEGTSNPNLYWYRQAAGRGLQLLFYSVGIGQISSEVPQNLSASRPQDRQFILSSKKLLLSDSGFYLCAWSVTPRRVELFFGSGTQLSVL.